The present entry profiles one TCR beta chain with its context. It lacks a known antigen. Per-nucleotide qualities are absent, and no much larger clonotype sits a single base away. Taken from the germline V gene, the CDR1 and CDR2 loops are SGHTA and FQGNSA. From the cysteine through the phenylalanine, the CDR3 covers 16 amino acids. Solely the CDR3 DNA is kept, with 48 bases framed from the first base. Trimming leaves V shorter by 1 base and J shorter by 6 bases, with the junction holding 4 bases beyond the gene matches. To prepare the library, the immunoSEQ multiplex PCR assay was applied. For the multiplex PCR, a mixture combining 60 forward primers for TCR Vbeta segments and 13 reverse primers for TCR Jbeta segments was used. The CDR3 region of rearranged TCR beta genes was amplified from genomic DNA with a multiplex PCR assay. Amplified TCR beta libraries were sequenced as 87-base-pair reads on the Illumina HiSeq System. From the authors' description of their analysis: A later analysis tallied tens of millions of unique TCR beta chains across the 610 or so repertoires, and approximately 11 million of those chains were shared by two or more donors. To remove PCR and sequencing errors, raw reads were error-corrected and collapsed into unique sequences using a nearest-neighbor algorithm that merged closely related sequences. To assign V, D and J gene segments, CDR3 sequences were aligned to IMGT reference sequences. For a sequence to be retained, at least a six-nucleotide match to both a V gene segment and a J gene segment was required. Rearrangements were called productive when the CDR3 lacked stop codons and stayed in frame with V and J; all others were non-productive. CDR3 was defined by IMGT convention, running from the second conserved V-encoded cysteine to the conserved J-encoded phenylalanine. The earlier analysis of some 540 of the donors excluded any sequence lacking an unambiguous match to a single V gene segment. An earlier analysis of 500 to 700 of the donors classified V segments as functional when productive rearrangements were above 56.7% and as segregating when the standard deviation between donors was above 5%. To diagnose cytomegalovirus status from the catalog of TCR beta chain sequences, a statistical classification framework was built. In a later analysis, TCR nucleotide sequences were compared against IMGT/GENE-DB human TR gene sequences so that V and J genes could be assigned. In a later analysis, CDR3 sequences and most-parsimonious VDJ recombination scenarios were assigned using the TCRdist pipeline. In a later analysis, each TCR beta chain was defined by its CDR3 amino acid sequence together with its V-gene family, and reads lacking a unique V-gene family were excluded. To address suspected cross-contamination and a sequencing artifact, a later analysis removed approximately 590 highly shared, low-generation-probability nucleotide sequences. In a later analysis, a clonal expansion index was calculated for each public chain from normalized within-repertoire ranks of inferred template counts. In a later analysis, generation probabilities were computed using a VDJ recombination model fitted to out-of-frame rearrangements, and the results were checked against IGoR. In a later analysis, hypergeometric tests were used to score TCR-TCR, TCR-HLA and TCR-CMV co-occurrence, with a repertoire-size bias correction applied to TCR pairs. False discovery rates were estimated in a later analysis by permuting HLA or CMV assignments 20 times. In a later analysis, co-occurring TCRs were grouped with DBSCAN, and TCRdist sequence similarity was added when clustering was performed within HLA-allele-positive subsets. Repertoires with fewer than 30,000 or more than 120,000 public chains, plus five repertoires with anomalous nucleotide sharing, were excluded from co-occurrence clustering. What TCRdb holds here is the immuneACCESS table cut down to in-frame rearrangements. Part of the clones is not present; checked against another copy, under half of the missing clones reflect an unresolved V gene, and the others are unexplained. The V and J calls and the clone size are those of that table, but D and trimming were determined from the DNA. This sample holds approximately 160,000 clones; around 79% were observed only once. Roughly 7% of the sample is in the top ten clones.

This record comes from a study of cytomegalovirus exposure and HLA in healthy donors (dated by TCRdb to 2015 to 2018). Background for the entire study: An earlier analysis of 587 of the donors reported approximately 300 Gb of sequence data and roughly 120 million unique TCR beta sequences obtained from approximately 180 million T cells. An early release covering just under 650 HLA-typed donors comprised about 300 gigabases of sequencing data and approximately 80 million unique TCR sequences. Of the roughly 400 genotyped donors, over 65% fell in the genetic ancestry cluster associated with self-reported Caucasian donors. The study aimed to test whether signatures of past pathogen exposure could be identified by cataloging public T cell receptors. The T cell repertoires of some 700 subjects were profiled by immunosequencing and related to cytomegalovirus serostatus. Along with the roughly 700-subject first cohort, a separate validation cohort of 120 different subjects was used. The study combined high-throughput TCR immunosequencing, statistical association of individual TCRs with disease status, and machine learning to predict cytomegalovirus infection status. To study patterns of TCR occurrence, a later analysis re-analyzed previously published TCR beta repertoires from around 660 donors and added high-resolution HLA genotyping. Rather than drawing on any new phenotypic data, the later analysis identified candidate immune exposures from TCR beta sequences and the way those sequences occurred across donors. In an earlier analysis of a few hundred of the donors, high-throughput TCR beta sequencing was used to judge whether each TCR beta V gene segment behaved as functional or pseudogenic. Donor age, sex, ethnicity and CMV serostatus were collected together with the repertoire data. Genome-wide SNP genotypes for about three fifths of the roughly 670 donors were used in a later genetic analysis, which treated that subset as a discovery cohort. All discovery cohort repertoires had been generated using a single sequencing platform. Both class I and class II loci were covered by HLA typing, at four-digit resolution. The number of donors typed differed by locus, with about 620-630 for A, B, C, DRB1 and DQB1, around 500 for DQA1, 606 for DPA1, and some 470 for DPB1. Because of strong linkage in the cohort, four to six DR-DQ haplotypes were treated as single units for association and clustering. On average, 235,054 unique TCR beta nucleotide sequences were sequenced per donor among a few hundred genotyped donors of the cohort, with 15% to 20% of those sequences being non-productive. The study at large found these results: Sequencing depth was assumed to be roughly uniform across donors in the presence/absence analyses, though that assumption may not hold. In an earlier analysis of some 500 of the donors, most TCR beta V segments appeared in productive rearrangements about 90% or about 30% of the time, broadly matching IMGT annotations. According to a later analysis, TCR association rates differed among HLA loci, with DRB1 alleles showing the most associated TCRs and HLA-C alleles showing the fewest. A cluster of highly shared sequence variants was judged likely to represent a technical artifact of the sequencing pipeline. In vitro tests confirmed that a few of the cytomegalovirus-associated TCR beta chains recognize cytomegalovirus antigens. While some public TCRs were present in many individuals, most TCR sequences turned up only very rarely across donors. According to a later genetic analysis, donors in an Asian-associated ancestry cluster had fewer N-insertions in productive TCRs than the approximately 610-donor mean. In the study, 150 to 200 TCR beta chains were listed as associated with cytomegalovirus. The authors suggested that the approach could potentially be generalized to other disease states and immunological phenotypes. In a later analysis, HLA-associated TCR beta chains were found to be more clonally expanded and to have lower generation probabilities than equally common non-associated chains. According to a later analysis, parvovirus B19, influenza, CMV and Epstein-Barr virus appeared linked to several top co-occurrence clusters. Linkage disequilibrium might explain the correlated functional status among segregating V segments, but an unknown experimental factor could not be ruled out. A later genetic analysis associated a missense DCLRE1C variant with V-gene and J-gene trimming of TCR beta chains, and an independent cohort replicated the association. The earlier analysis of a few hundred of the donors excluded some 15 rarely observed V segments, including chromosome 9 orphons, because counts were too low. The classifier was reported to diagnose cytomegalovirus status with high specificity and sensitivity in both the original cohort and the validation cohort. This cohort had only TCR beta chains sequenced, and the lack of alpha or paired-chain data limited which features could be detected. The only immune exposure information available for the cohort was CMV serostatus. Because HLA typing was missing for some donors at each locus, association tests included only the typed subset. Because the 87-base-pair reads could not distinguish some IMGT-functional V segments, including TRBV6-2 and TRBV6-3, those segments were excluded. Specific HLA alleles were associated with roughly 17,000 TCR beta sequences at a false discovery rate of 0.05 in a later analysis. A further reported finding was that TCR beta sequences accurately predicted the HLA-A and HLA-B alleles for most subjects in the first cohort. According to a later analysis, most CMV-associated TCR beta chains appeared to be HLA-restricted, and the HLA associations seemed to be driven largely by CMV exposure. When HLA alleles, especially DR and DQ, strongly co-occurred, attributing TCR associations to individual alleles was difficult.

In total, 666 healthy bone marrow donors made up the cohort. All cohort members were sampled while nominally healthy, although unrecorded immune exposures were likely present. The donor was CMV seropositive and was included in the group of 250 to 350 seropositive cohort members. A peripheral blood sample was collected from each donor, and TCR beta sequencing was performed on peripheral blood mononuclear cells. Genomic DNA extraction from the blood cell samples was performed with the Qiagen DNeasy Blood Extraction Kit. The sequence derives from a male donor in good health and CMV-seropositive. The chain links TRBV7-2 with TRBJ1-6; the central 9 bases match TRBD1. Sequenced material: PBMCs. The nucleotide sequence reads as follows: TGTGCCAGCAGCTTAGTAGGGACAGGGTCTAATTCACCCCTCCACTTT. Its translation is CASSLVGTGSNSPLHF.